Each of the 31 T cell receptor beta chains below was sequenced from the same sample in a study of T-cell reconstitution after alpha-beta-depleted transplantation in children. Preparation of the TCRbeta library involved a method that used unique molecular identifiers. TCRdb recomputed calls from the PCR reads with MiXCR, one row per CDR3 protein. The sample contains roughly 500,000 distinct CDR3 sequences, approximately 30% of which appear only once. The sequenced sample was PBMCs from the stem cell graft donor, obtained from the stem cell graft. The source is a human donor who donated a stem cell graft to a child with aplastic anemia.

The chain links TRBV6-2 or TRBV6-3 to TRBJ2-2; D is perhaps TRBD1 or TRBD2 (5 bases each). CDR1 is MNHEY, CDR2 SVGEGT, per germline. This CDR3 has 16 residues. The V gene lost 1 base and the J gene lost 3 bases, with 12 bases spanning the gap. This chain's CDR3 is CASSYFPGLHTGELFF. DNA of the CDR3: TGTGCCAGCAGTTACTTTCCGGGGCTACACACCGGGGAGCTGTTTTTT.

The rearrangement joins TRBV7-8 to TRBJ1-6; D gene uncertain. Germline V CDR1 and CDR2: SGHVS, FQNEAQ. This CDR3 region has 16 residues. The V gene lost 7 bases and the J gene lost 0 bases, with 13 bases spanning the gap. CDR3 protein: CASMVGRSSYNSPLHF. CDR3 nucleotides: TGTGCCAGCATGGTTGGCAGGAGCTCCTATAATTCACCCCTCCACTTT.

This clonotype was seen a few times. The chain combines TRBV9 with TRBJ2-1; tentatively, D is TRBD1 (6 bases). Trimming took off 4 bases at V and 6 bases at J, with 11 bases between the two ends. This CDR3 is built from 13 residues. CDR1 is SGDLS, CDR2 YYNGEE, per germline. For the CDR3, the DNA is TGTGCCAGCAGCCGGGACACCCTCAATGAGCAGTTCTTC. Its protein is CASSRDTLNEQFF.

The chain links TRBV12-3 or TRBV12-4 to TRBJ2-7, with a weak D call TRBD2 (6 bases). This CDR3 comprises 12 residues. V was pared by 11 bases and J by 1 base, with 12 bases between. The CDR3 nucleotides are TGTGCCTGCTCTGGGACTTCCTACGAGCAGTACTTC. Protein: CACSGTSYEQYF.

Here the CDR3 DNA reads TGTGCCAGCATCCCTACGCCCCTTAGCGGGAGGACAGATACGCAGTATTTT. Amino acids: CASIPTPLSGRTDTQYF. The V and J genes are TRBV12-3 or TRBV12-4 and TRBJ2-3; 10 bases map to TRBD2. The trim removed 7 bases at V and 3 bases at J, leaving 13 bases unmatched. There are 17 residues in the CDR3.

This chain links TRBV9 with TRBJ2-3; TRBD2 matches at 8 bases. Germline CDR1 is SGDLS and CDR2 is YYNGEE. The CDR3 has 16 amino acids. V was pared by 0 bases and J by 5 bases, with 8 bases of the junction left unmatched. This CDR3 is CASSVGREGQGDTQYF. The CDR3 DNA reads TGTGCCAGCAGCGTAGGACGGGAGGGCCAAGGAGATACGCAGTATTTT.

The rearrangement uses TRBV12-3 or TRBV12-4 and TRBJ2-1; 12 bases are a match to TRBD2. V trimming: 3 bases; J trimming: 6 bases; junction bases outside the gene matches: 6. CDR3 length equals 16 residues. The CDR3 sequence: CASSFLAGGPGNEQFF. DNA for the CDR3: TGTGCCAGCAGTTTCCTAGCGGGAGGGCCGGGCAATGAGCAGTTCTTC.

This clonotype came up once. CDR3 amino acids: CASSPRDTRNTEAFF. In DNA, the CDR3 is TGTGCCAGCAGCCCGAGGGACACTAGGAACACTGAAGCTTTCTTT. The V and J genes are TRBV11-3 and TRBJ1-1; D is possibly TRBD1 (6 bases). Germline lookup yields CDR1 SGHNT and CDR2 YENEEA. The V end lost 5 bases, the J end lost 1 base, and 14 bases lay between the germline ends. This CDR3 has 15 residues.

This clonotype has just a few counts. The chain carries TRBV7-2 and TRBJ1-4; the match to TRBD1 covers 7 bases. The CDR3 runs 15 residues. The J segment lost 8 bases and the V segment lost 0 bases, leaving 6 bases of the junction unmatched. Germline CDR1 and CDR2: SGHTA and FQGNSA. The CDR3 region has the DNA TGTGCCAGCAGCTTAGCAGGAGGGGGCCGGGAAAAACTGTTTTTT. This translates into CASSLAGGGREKLFF. Full variable domain (outside the CDR3, taken from reference TRBV7-2 and TRBJ1-4): GAGVSQSPSNKVTEKGKDVELRCDPISGHTALYWYRQSLGQGLEFLIYFQGNSAPDKSGLPSDRFSAERTGGSVSTLTIQRTQQEDSAVYLCASSLAGGGREKLFFGSGTQLSVL.

The table lists this clonotype with many counts. The DNA for the CDR3 is TGTGCCAGCAGGCCGATGGGACAGGGTAGTCAGCCCCAGCATTTT. Its translation: CASRPMGQGSQPQHF. The chain joins TRBV6-5 to TRBJ1-5; TRBD1 agrees at 9 bases. Per germline, CDR1 MNHEY and CDR2 SVGAGI. The CDR3 is 15 amino acids. The V gene end was trimmed by 6 bases and the J gene end by 6 bases; junction bases not matched to a gene: 9.

The V call is TRBV30, the J call TRBJ1-1; no firm D call. CDR3 length equals 14 residues. CDR1 is GTSNPN, CDR2 SVGIG, per germline (reference sequence). V lost 2 bases and J 4 bases, leaving 14 bases between the germline ends. The DNA of the CDR3 is TGTGCCTGGAGTCCCGGGCTCTCGGGCACTGAAGCTTTCTTT. Encoded protein: CAWSPGLSGTEAFF.

This chain uses TRBV6-1 with TRBJ1-2, with 10 nucleotides matching TRBD1. The V gene end was trimmed by 6 bases and the J gene end by 2 bases; junction bases not matched to a gene: 6. Germline V CDR1 and CDR2: MNHNS, SASEGT. The CDR3 sequence is 15 residues long. CDR3 loop: CASRPPGQGNYGYTF. The CDR3 DNA sequence: TGTGCCAGCAGACCCCCGGGACAGGGGAACTATGGCTACACCTTC.

The J gene is TRBJ2-7, the V gene TRBV12-3 or TRBV12-4; 7 positions match TRBD2. The J segment lost 5 bases and the V segment lost 0 bases, leaving 4 bases of the junction unmatched. CDR3 size: 14 residues. The CDR3 DNA follows: TGTGCCAGCAGTTTAGCGGGACTAAGAAACGAGCAGTACTTC. Its translation is CASSLAGLRNEQYF.

This chain links TRBV6-5 with TRBJ2-1, with a possible D match to TRBD1 (6 bases). Germline CDR1 and CDR2: MNHEY and SVGAGI. The CDR3 covers 12 residues. With 8 bases removed from V and 6 bases from J, the gap between germline ends came to 11 bases. The CDR3 nucleotides are TGTGCCAGCGGATTCAGGGGCAATGAGCAGTTCTTC. This translates into CASGFRGNEQFF.

The J gene is TRBJ2-1, the V gene TRBV7-7; 15 bases are a match to TRBD2. The CDR3 has 17 amino acids. CDR1 and CDR2 from the germline V gene are SSHAT and FNYEAQ (reference sequence). J gave up 1 base and V 5 bases, and 3 bases lay outside the gene matches. CDR3 residues: CASSVGLAGGSYNEQFF. As DNA, the CDR3 is TGTGCCAGCAGCGTGGGACTAGCGGGGGGATCCTACAATGAGCAGTTCTTC.

This clonotype has only a few counts. The chain couples TRBV20-1 to TRBJ2-7; 12 nucleotides align to TRBD2. V was pared by 5 bases and J by 5 bases, with 4 bases of the junction left unmatched. The CDR3 extends over 13 amino acids. In germline, CDR1 is DFQATT, CDR2 SNEGSKA (reference sequence). Written as DNA, the CDR3 is TGCAGTGCTCCGACTAGCGGGAGCGACGAGCAGTACTTC. Protein sequence: CSAPTSGSDEQYF.

The V and J genes are TRBV12-3 or TRBV12-4 and TRBJ2-1, with 11 bases aligning to TRBD2. This CDR3 has 16 residues. The trim removed 7 bases at V and 7 bases at J, leaving 12 bases unmatched. This CDR3 reads CASITKLAGVGNEQFF. In DNA form, the CDR3 reads TGTGCCAGCATTACCAAACTAGCGGGAGTTGGGAATGAGCAGTTCTTC.

This chain joins TRBV25-1 and TRBJ2-1; 8 bases match TRBD2. This CDR3 is 15 amino acids long. V shed 7 bases, J shed 4 bases, and the junction held 9 bases outside the gene matches. Germline V gene sequence: CDR1 MGHDK, CDR2 SYGVNS. The CDR3 nucleotides read TGTGCCAGCATCCTGAGCGGGAGCCCGTACAATGAGCAGTTCTTC. Amino acids: CASILSGSPYNEQFF.

In this sample, this clonotype turned up a few times. CDR3 nucleotide sequence: TGCAGTGCTAGAGACTTATTAAACAGGGGGCTCGACACTGAAGCTTTCTTT. It yields the protein CSARDLLNRGLDTEAFF. The genes are TRBV20-1 and TRBJ1-1, with 9 bases lining up with TRBD1. Trimming took 0 bases from V and 3 from J; bases not matched to a gene: 11. CDR1 is DFQATT and CDR2 is SNEGSKA in the germline V gene (reference sequence). The CDR3 is 17 amino acids.

The chain combines TRBV5-1 with TRBJ2-1; possible D gene TRBD2, 6 bases. The length of the CDR3 is 16 residues. Deletions cut 3 bases from V and 3 bases from J, with 16 bases between. The germline CDR1 and CDR2 sequences are SGHRS and YFSETQ. The CDR3 loop reads CASSSEGGTIYNEQFF. The CDR3 DNA is TGCGCCAGCAGCTCGGAGGGCGGTACGATCTACAATGAGCAGTTCTTC.

V usage is TRBV9 and J usage is TRBJ1-1; no clear D gene. V shed 0 bases and J shed 7 bases, with 10 bases lying between them. Germline V gene sequence: CDR1 SGDLS, CDR2 YYNGEE. The CDR3 spans 13 residues. DNA of the CDR3: TGTGCCAGCAGCGTAGCAGTGGGTTATGAAGCTTTCTTT. Its protein product is CASSVAVGYEAFF.

The chain's CDR3 is CSVGGTSGRGDTQYF. The DNA for the CDR3 is TGCAGCGTTGGTGGGACTAGCGGGAGAGGGGATACGCAGTATTTT. J is TRBJ2-3 and V is TRBV29-1, with 14 positions matching TRBD2. J was trimmed by 6 bases and V by 4 bases; bases with no gene match: 6. The CDR3 length is 15 residues. The germline CDR1 and CDR2 sequences are SQVTM and ANQGSEA.

The gene calls are TRBV13 and TRBJ2-6; D is ambiguous. The germline CDR1 and CDR2 sequences are PRHDT and FYEKMQ (reference sequence). Trimming cost V 5 bases and J 0 bases, with 11 bases left between them. This CDR3 has 16 amino acids. The CDR3 DNA reads TGTGCCAGCAGCCACCTAGAGGTCTCTGGGGCCAACGTCCTGACTTTC. Protein: CASSHLEVSGANVLTF.

This chain uses TRBV5-1 with TRBJ2-3; 10 bases are a match to TRBD1. Unmatched junction bases numbered 9, after V lost 2 bases and J lost 0 bases. The CDR3 is 18 amino acids. The germline V gene encodes CDR1 SGHRS and CDR2 YFSETQ. The DNA of the CDR3 is TGCGCCAGCAGCTTACCGGGACAGGGGACAACTAGCACAGATACGCAGTATTTT. Amino acids: CASSLPGQGTTSTDTQYF.

This chain uses TRBV7-2 with TRBJ2-7; D remains ambiguous. The length of the CDR3 is 13 residues. The germline gives CDR1 SGHTA, CDR2 FQGNSA. Deletions cut 4 bases from V and 0 bases from J, with 7 bases between. This CDR3 reads CASSWTSSYEQYV. CDR3 DNA: TGTGCCAGCAGCTGGACGAGCTCCTACGAGCAGTACGTC.

J is TRBJ2-5 and V is TRBV20-1; 10 bases line up with TRBD1. Germline V gene lookup returns CDR1 DFQATT and CDR2 SNEGSKA (reference sequence). The length of the CDR3 is 14 residues. Germline trimming cut 1 base from V and 4 bases from J; bases unmatched to any gene: 3. This chain's CDR3 is CSARGGQGSETQYF. In DNA form, the CDR3 reads TGCAGTGCTAGAGGGGGACAGGGGTCAGAGACCCAGTACTTC.

This clonotype has more than one count but fewer than ten. The chain carries TRBV6-5 and TRBJ1-6; 8 positions match TRBD1. Germline lookup yields CDR1 MNHEY and CDR2 SVGAGI. The CDR3 loop spans 17 amino acids. V dropped 2 bases and J dropped 7; count of bases not matched to a gene: 10. The chain's CDR3 is CASSYHATGVKNSPLHF. Written as DNA, the CDR3 is TGTGCCAGCAGTTACCATGCGACAGGGGTAAAGAATTCACCCCTCCACTTT.

This chain links TRBV20-1 with TRBJ1-2; possible D gene TRBD1, 5 bases. V was clipped by 0 bases and J by 7 bases, with 15 bases between them. Germline-derived CDR1 and CDR2 are DFQATT and SNEGSKA (reference sequence). This CDR3 has 14 residues. The CDR3 nucleotides are TGCAGTGCTAGAGATCTTGCAGGGATGGGTGGCTACACCTTC. Amino acids: CSARDLAGMGGYTF.

This clonotype turned up a few times. The rearrangement links TRBV20-1 to TRBJ1-5; D is ambiguous. The CDR3 sequence is 14 residues long. Germline CDR1 reads DFQATT; CDR2 reads SNEGSKA (reference sequence). V dropped 0 bases and J dropped 0 bases, with 6 bases sitting between them. The CDR3, as DNA: TGCAGTGCTAGAGATCGGAATAGCAATCAGCCCCAGCATTTT. It translates to CSARDRNSNQPQHF.

V usage is TRBV6-2 or TRBV6-3 and J usage is TRBJ2-7; D unclear. Germline assignment: CDR1 MNHEY and CDR2 SVGEGT. The CDR3 totals 14 residues. With 2 bases removed from V and 1 base from J, the gap between germline ends came to 9 bases. The CDR3 nucleotides read TGTGCCAGCAGTTACGTGTCCCCTTCCTACGAGCAGTACGTC. Its protein is CASSYVSPSYEQYV.

V and J are TRBV5-1 and TRBJ2-1; TRBD1 agrees at 9 bases. V dropped 4 bases and J dropped 5; count of bases not matched to a gene: 4. In germline, CDR1 is SGHRS, CDR2 YFSETQ. The CDR3 length is 14 residues. The CDR3 protein is CASSRDREDNEQFF. CDR3 nucleotide sequence: TGCGCCAGCAGCCGGGACAGGGAGGACAATGAGCAGTTCTTC.